Following are 31 T cell receptor beta chains from one sample sequenced in a study of human CD8 memory T cell subsets. Libraries of TCR beta chains were produced by 5' RACE (UMI-labeled). TCRdb analysed the 5' RACE reads with MiXCR anew, one entry per CDR3 protein. The sample has about 7,900 distinct CDR3 sequences, roughly 3.9% seen once. Input material: CD8+ T cells from PBMCs. Every receptor here comes from a human donor in good health.

The gene calls are TRBV5-4 and TRBJ1-2; no clear D. This CDR3 region has 14 residues. V lost 6 bases to trimming and J lost 6 bases, with 18 bases between them. Per the germline V gene, CDR1 is SGHNT and CDR2 is YYREEE (reference sequence). CDR3 region: CASTSSGSGDGYTF. The CDR3, as DNA: TGTGCCAGCACCTCTTCTGGATCTGGGGATGGCTACACCTTC.

The CDR3 loop reads CASSLASGQGLYEQYF. The CDR3 bases are TGTGCCAGCAGCTTGGCTTCCGGACAGGGTCTCTACGAGCAGTACTTC. The V call is TRBV5-6, the J call TRBJ2-7, with TRBD1 identical over 8 bases. Looked up from germline, CDR1 is SGHDT and CDR2 is YYEEEE. The CDR3 has 16 residues. Losses at the gene ends were 0 bases for V and 3 bases for J; bases not matched to a gene: 8.

This clonotype was observed many times. In nucleotides, the CDR3 is TGTGCCAGCCGGGCCTTAGCGGGGGGCCCTAATGAGCAGTTCTTC. Residues: CASRALAGGPNEQFF. The chain employs TRBV6-1 and TRBJ2-1; 10 nucleotides align to TRBD2. The germline gives CDR1 MNHNS, CDR2 SASEGT. The CDR3 sequence is 15 residues long. With V trimmed by 8 bases and J by 7 bases, 11 bases remained unmatched.

J is TRBJ2-2 and V is TRBV20-1; no firm D call. The CDR3 is 16 amino acids. CDR1 DFQATT and CDR2 SNEGSKA come from the germline V gene (reference sequence). Trimming removed 0 bases at V and 1 base at J, with 12 bases between. The DNA of the CDR3 is TGCAGTGCTAGAGATGTGCGGAATTTGAACACCGGGGAGCTGTTTTTT. Protein: CSARDVRNLNTGELFF.

This clonotype was picked up many times. The chain links TRBV6-6 to TRBJ1-5; 7 positions agree with TRBD1. J lost 4 bases, V lost 10 bases, and 7 bases had no gene match. Germline V gene lookup returns CDR1 MNHNY and CDR2 SVGAGI (reference sequence). This CDR3 is built from 13 residues. CDR3 protein: CAISGQLNQPQHF. The CDR3 nucleotides read TGTGCCATATCGGGACAGCTTAATCAGCCCCAGCATTTT.

This clonotype has ten or more counts. The chain couples TRBV3-1 to TRBJ2-2; TRBD1 matches at 9 bases. The CDR3 runs to 16 residues. Germline V gives CDR1 LGHDT, CDR2 YNNKEL (reference sequence). V was clipped by 4 bases and J by 4 bases; unmatched bases: 7. Here the CDR3 DNA reads TGTGCCAGCAGCCCATGGACAGGGGAGAGCACCGGGGAGCTGTTTTTT. Translated: CASSPWTGESTGELFF.

This clonotype was recorded at least ten times. The rearrangement links TRBV7-3 to TRBJ1-1, with 8 bases fitting TRBD1. Germline V gene lookup returns CDR1 SGHTA and CDR2 FQGTGA. This CDR3 has 14 residues. Trimming at V came to 4 bases and at J to 1 base, leaving 2 bases not matched to a gene. CDR3 protein: CASSSGTGNTEAFF. The CDR3 bases are TGTGCCAGCAGCTCCGGGACAGGGAACACTGAAGCTTTCTTT.

The gene calls are TRBV20-1 and TRBJ2-3, with TRBD2 identical over 11 bases. Germline values: CDR1 DFQATT, CDR2 SNEGSKA (reference sequence). This CDR3 comprises 20 residues. V gave up 0 bases and J gave up 2 bases; unmatched junction bases: 16. The CDR3 reads CSARDLELAGAPRPTDTQYF. The CDR3 region has the DNA TGCAGTGCTAGAGATTTAGAACTAGCGGGGGCTCCCAGGCCCACAGATACGCAGTATTTT.

Relative to its sample, this clonotype is large (0.1 to 1%). V and J are TRBV29-1 and TRBJ1-2, with D perhaps TRBD1 (5 bases). Germline V gives CDR1 SQVTM, CDR2 ANQGSEA. This CDR3 is built from 13 residues. The V end was cut by 1 base, the J end by 5 bases, with 11 bases between. The CDR3 region is CSVEGPGTYGYTF. CDR3 bases: TGCAGCGTTGAAGGGCCAGGGACTTATGGCTACACCTTC.

Worth noting for this clonotype: It may be a read error: a sequence one base away is much more abundant. Because it lacks the conserved phenylalanine or tryptophan at the end, this CDR3 is likely a read error. V is TRBV6-2 or TRBV6-3 and J is TRBJ2-1; no firm D call. The length of the CDR3 is 12 residues. The germline V gene has CDR1 MNHEY and CDR2 SVGEGT. V was trimmed by 5 bases and J by 8 bases, leaving 10 bases between them. The CDR3 is CASSPPSDEQFV. Here the CDR3 DNA reads TGTGCCAGCAGTCCTCCAAGCGATGAGCAGTTCGTC.

This clonotype was found many times. The rearrangement links TRBV6-2 or TRBV6-3 to TRBJ2-5, with TRBD2 matching 11 bases. This CDR3 comprises 15 residues. V shed 9 bases and J 0 bases; nucleotides not matched to a gene: 6. Germline V gene data show CDR1 as MNHEY and CDR2 as SVGEGT. CDR3 coding DNA: TGTGCCAGTACCAATAGCGGGAGGGACCAAGAGACCCAGTACTTC. It translates to CASTNSGRDQETQYF.

This clonotype was found many times. The chain recombines TRBV29-1 with TRBJ2-5; the D is unclear. The CDR3 length is 14 residues. V gave up 1 base and J gave up 1 base, with 10 bases separating them. The germline CDR1 and CDR2 sequences are SQVTM and ANQGSEA. In DNA form, the CDR3 reads TGCAGCGTTGAAGGGCGGCCCCCCCAAGAGACCCAGTACTTC. Translating it yields CSVEGRPPQETQYF. Full variable domain (missing parts from reference TRBV29-1 and TRBJ2-5): SAVISQKPSRDICQRGTSLTIQCQVDSQVTMMFWYRQQPGQSLTLIATANQGSEATYESGFVIDKFPISRPNLTFSTLTVSNMSPEDSSIYLCSVEGRPPQETQYFGPGTRLLVL.

The table lists this clonotype with many counts. This chain uses TRBV6-2 or TRBV6-3 with TRBJ2-7, with 8 nucleotides matching TRBD2. V shed 5 bases, J shed 1 base, and the junction held 10 bases outside the gene matches. Germline V gene sequence: CDR1 MNHEY, CDR2 SVGEGT. CDR3 length: 16 amino acids. Here the CDR3 reads CASSALSSGGSYEQYF. The CDR3 nucleotides read TGTGCCAGCAGTGCTTTATCGAGCGGGGGTTCCTACGAGCAGTACTTC.

The chain has TRBV7-9 and TRBJ2-1; 7 bases are a match to TRBD2. The CDR3 consists of 15 residues. J was trimmed by 0 bases and V by 4 bases; bases with no gene match: 3. Looked up from germline, CDR1 is SEHNR and CDR2 is FQNEAQ (reference sequence). The CDR3 region has the DNA TGTGCCAGCAGCTCGGGGGGATCCTCCTACAATGAGCAGTTCTTC. Translation gives CASSSGGSSYNEQFF.

There are a few counts of this clonotype. The DNA of the CDR3 is TGTGCCACCAGCAGAGATAGGGAGACCGGGGAGCTGTTTTTT. Translation gives CATSRDRETGELFF. This chain connects TRBV15 to TRBJ2-2, with a possible D match to TRBD2 (5 bases). This CDR3 has 14 amino acids. The V end was cut by 0 bases, the J end by 5 bases, with 7 bases between. Germline V gene sequence: CDR1 LNHNV, CDR2 YYDKDF (reference sequence).

This clonotype occurred many times. This rearrangement joins TRBV13 to TRBJ2-7; TRBD1 might be the D (7 bases). Germline V lookup: CDR1 PRHDT, CDR2 FYEKMQ (reference sequence). Trimming removed 2 bases from V and 8 bases from J, with 22 bases in between. The CDR3 is 16 residues long. Here the CDR3 DNA reads TGTGCCAGCAGCTTACAGACAGGGACTTCCCGGCGTCAGCAGTACTTC. Protein product: CASSLQTGTSRRQQYF.

At least ten counts were recorded for this clonotype. V is TRBV4-3 and J is TRBJ2-1; 8 bases line up with TRBD1. The CDR3 spans 17 residues. With 0 bases clipped from V and 8 bases from J, the junction kept 12 bases outside the gene matches. Germline V lookup: CDR1 LGHNA, CDR2 YSLEER. This CDR3 is CASSQDQANPGGDEQFF. CDR3 in DNA: TGCGCCAGCAGCCAAGATCAGGCCAACCCAGGGGGCGATGAGCAGTTCTTC.

Notes on this clonotype: This sequence may be a read error, since a much larger clone differs from it by one base. The gene calls are TRBV10-3 and TRBJ1-2; no clear D gene. CDR3 size: 13 residues. Per the germline V gene, CDR1 is ENHRY and CDR2 is SYGVKD. The V and J ends lost 8 bases and 6 bases respectively, with 16 bases between them. CDR3 in DNA: TGTGCCATCCGGTCGGGTTCGGAGGATGGCTACACCTTC. Its protein is CAIRSGSEDGYTF.

This clonotype appeared many times. V usage is TRBV11-1 and J usage is TRBJ2-7; weak D call: TRBD1 (5 bases). Per germline, CDR1 SGHAT and CDR2 FQDESV (reference sequence). The CDR3 loop spans 13 amino acids. V dropped 5 bases and J dropped 5 bases, with 13 bases sitting between them. Here the CDR3 DNA reads TGTGCCAGCAGCCCCCCAGGGTATAACGAGCAGTACTTC. As protein: CASSPPGYNEQYF.

The chain couples TRBV28 to TRBJ2-5; possibly TRBD1 for D (6 bases). V dropped 6 bases and J dropped 7 bases, with 18 bases sitting between them. The CDR3 extends over 14 amino acids. CDR1 is MDHEN, CDR2 SYDVKM, per germline. The chain's CDR3 is CASSPFGGEGTQYF. The CDR3, as DNA: TGTGCCAGCAGCCCCTTTGGGGGCGAGGGGACCCAGTACTTC.

This clonotype was counted only a few times. J is TRBJ2-5 and V is TRBV20-1; TRBD1 is a possible D gene (6 bases). V lost 5 bases, J lost 7 bases, and 20 bases lay in between. The germline V gene encodes CDR1 DFQATT and CDR2 SNEGSKA (reference sequence). The CDR3 loop spans 14 amino acids. The CDR3 sequence: CSAGNRESQPTQYF. The CDR3 nucleotides read TGCAGTGCTGGGAACAGGGAATCCCAGCCGACCCAGTACTTC.

This clonotype was picked up many times. The genes are TRBV5-1 and TRBJ2-5; D might be TRBD2 (7 bases). Germline CDR1 and CDR2: SGHRS and YFSETQ. Trimming left V 1 base short and J 4 bases short, with 14 bases between. The CDR3 is 15 amino acids. CDR3 sequence (DNA): TGCGCCAGCAGCTTGTACGGGGGGCGAGGAGAGACCCAGTACTTC. Translating gives CASSLYGGRGETQYF.

This clonotype appeared many times. This rearrangement joins TRBV13 to TRBJ2-1; D might be TRBD1 or TRBD2, each matching 7 bases. This CDR3 is 12 amino acids long. The ends were cut back, 4 bases at V and 9 bases at J, with 10 bases in the middle. Germline CDR1 PRHDT, CDR2 FYEKMQ (reference sequence). The CDR3 DNA is TGTGCCAGCAGCTCCAGGGGGGGTGAGCAGTTCTTC. Protein: CASSSRGGEQFF. The whole variable domain, remainder taken from reference TRBV13 and TRBJ2-1, is AAGVIQSPRHLIKEKRETATLKCYPIPRHDTVYWYQQGPGQDPQFLISFYEKMQSDKGSIPDRFSAQQFSDYHSELNMSSLELGDSALYFCASSSRGGEQFFGPGTRLTVL.

This clonotype is classed as medium-sized. The chain joins TRBV7-9 to TRBJ2-7; 7 bases fit TRBD1. J was trimmed by 2 bases and V by 1 base; bases with no gene match: 5. The CDR3 spans 15 residues. Germline CDR1 is SEHNR and CDR2 is FQNEAQ (reference sequence). The CDR3 DNA reads as TGTGCCAGCAGCTTAGGTGCAGGGGGAGCCTACGAGCAGTACTTC. It codes for CASSLGAGGAYEQYF.

This clonotype was seen only a few times. The genes are TRBV6-5 and TRBJ1-1; D unclear. Germline values: CDR1 MNHEY, CDR2 SVGAGI. Trimming removed 5 bases from V and 6 bases from J, with 19 bases in between. This CDR3 comprises 15 residues. CDR3 region: CASSATMGYTSEAFF. The CDR3 bases are TGTGCCAGCAGTGCCACAATGGGTTACACGTCTGAAGCTTTCTTT.

This clonotype was found many times. J is TRBJ2-3 and V is TRBV11-3, with D perhaps being TRBD1 or TRBD2 (5 bases each). Germline V gene sequence: CDR1 SGHNT, CDR2 YENEEA. With 6 bases removed from V and 0 bases from J, the gap between germline ends came to 13 bases. The CDR3 runs 15 residues. The CDR3 reads CASSGDAGSTDTQYF. The CDR3 DNA is TGTGCCAGCAGTGGGGACGCAGGAAGCACAGATACGCAGTATTTT. Full variable domain (rest looked up from reference TRBV11-3 and TRBJ2-3): EAGVVQSPRYKIIEKKQPVAFWCNPISGHNTLYWYLQNLGQGPELLIRYENEEAVDDSQLPKDRFSAERLKGVDSTLKIQPAELGDSAVYLCASSGDAGSTDTQYFGPGTRLTVL.

This clonotype was recorded a few times. The chain recombines TRBV28 with TRBJ2-7; D is uncertain. The CDR3 loop spans 13 amino acids. Per germline, CDR1 MDHEN and CDR2 SYDVKM. The ends were cut back, 6 bases at V and 1 base at J, with 10 bases in the middle. This chain's CDR3 is CASRYGLSYEQYF. The CDR3 DNA sequence: TGTGCCAGCAGGTACGGGTTATCCTACGAGCAGTACTTC.

By share, this clonotype counts as medium-sized. CDR3 sequence (DNA): TGCGCCAGCAGCTTGGATAAGAACACTGAAGCTTTCTTT. This gives the protein CASSLDKNTEAFF. The rearrangement joins TRBV5-1 to TRBJ1-1; no definite D call. The germline V gene has CDR1 SGHRS and CDR2 YFSETQ. V shed 0 bases and J shed 1 base, with 4 bases lying between them. This CDR3 has 13 amino acids.

J is TRBJ2-1 and V is TRBV14; TRBD1 aligns across 8 bases. This CDR3 spans 13 amino acids. J was trimmed by 12 bases and V by 4 bases; bases with no gene match: 8. CDR1 and CDR2 (germline): SGHDN, FVKESK. DNA for the CDR3: TGTGCCAGCAGCCTACGGACAGGGCTAACGCAGTTCTTC. It is translated as CASSLRTGLTQFF.

This clonotype was seen ten or more times. V is TRBV20-1 and J is TRBJ1-1; perhaps TRBD1 as D (5 bases). The ends were cut back, 0 bases at V and 1 base at J, with 9 bases in the middle. CDR1 and CDR2 from the germline V gene are DFQATT and SNEGSKA (reference sequence). This CDR3 comprises 14 residues. The CDR3 region is CSAREGLSNTEAFF. In nucleotides, the CDR3 is TGCAGTGCTAGAGAGGGGCTCTCGAACACTGAAGCTTTCTTT.

Turning to this clonotype: A much larger clone differs from this one at a single base, so this may be a read error. V usage is TRBV5-5 and J usage is TRBJ1-1; D unresolved. The CDR3 has 15 residues. Deletions cut 0 bases from V and 0 bases from J, with 9 bases between. Per germline, CDR1 SGHKS and CDR2 YYEKEE (reference sequence). The CDR3: CASSLDGFMNTEAFF. Written as DNA, the CDR3 is TGTGCCAGCAGCTTGGACGGATTTATGAACACTGAAGCTTTCTTT.